These 25 T cell receptor beta chains share one sample of origin, sequenced in a study of T cells after yellow fever vaccination. From the 5' RACE reads, TCRdb called clonotypes with MiXCR, one entry per CDR3 protein. Of 310,000 or so distinct CDR3 sequences detected, around 3.9% appear once; the ten largest clones hold less than 25%. The sample here was PBMCs, taken on the day of the yellow fever booster vaccination. All receptors derive from a man aged 18 to 29 who received the YFV17D yellow fever vaccine.

This clonotype showed up just a few times. The rearrangement links TRBV15 to TRBJ1-3; TRBD1 is a possible D gene (5 bases). The CDR3 length is 15 residues. The germline V gene has CDR1 LNHNV and CDR2 YYDKDF (reference sequence). Trimming took 3 bases from V and 0 from J, leaving 9 bases between them. The CDR3 spells CATSSDRASGNTIYF. Written as DNA, the CDR3 is TGTGCCACCAGCAGTGACAGAGCCTCTGGAAACACCATATATTTT.

This clonotype was seen at least ten times. The chain has TRBV3-1 and TRBJ1-6; D is ambiguous. The V gene lost 3 bases and the J gene lost 7 bases, with 7 bases spanning the gap. The CDR3 runs 13 residues. From germline, CDR1 is LGHDT and CDR2 YNNKEL (reference sequence). CDR3 coding DNA: TGTGCCAGCAGCCAGGGCCGGAATTCACCCCTCCACTTT. The encoded protein is CASSQGRNSPLHF.

This clonotype was detected a few times. The chain recombines TRBV12-3 or TRBV12-4 with TRBJ1-6, with D perhaps matching TRBD1 (5 bases). V was trimmed by 3 bases and J by 8 bases, leaving 11 bases between them. The CDR3 spans 14 residues. CDR3 protein: CASSFGGMHSPLHF. Written as DNA, the CDR3 is TGTGCCAGCAGTTTCGGGGGGATGCATTCACCCCTCCACTTT.

This clonotype was counted a few times. The chain links TRBV12-3 or TRBV12-4 to TRBJ1-5; D is perhaps TRBD1 (5 bases). The CDR3 is made up of 17 amino acids. Trimming removed 0 bases from V and 5 bases from J, with 17 bases in between. The DNA for the CDR3 is TGTGCCAGCAGTTTAGCATCGCGGGGGGGTAGGGATCAGCCCCAGCATTTT. Translation gives CASSLASRGGRDQPQHF.

This clonotype occurred a few times. This chain connects TRBV29-1 to TRBJ2-3, with 13 bases fitting TRBD2. The J segment lost 2 bases and the V segment lost 7 bases, leaving 6 bases of the junction unmatched. The CDR3 is made up of 15 amino acids. CDR1 is SQVTM, CDR2 ANQGSEA, per germline. CDR3 sequence reads: CSAETSGGHTDTQYF. The CDR3 DNA reads as TGCAGCGCCGAGACTAGCGGGGGGCACACAGATACGCAGTATTTT.

This clonotype was recorded at least ten times. V and J are TRBV6-6 and TRBJ2-7; 11 positions match TRBD1. Germline CDR1 is MNHNY and CDR2 is SVGAGI (reference sequence). V gave up 0 bases and J gave up 6 bases; unmatched junction bases: 1. The CDR3 has 14 residues. For the CDR3, the DNA is TGTGCCAGCAGTTACTCGGACAGGGGGCTCGAGCAGTACGTC. Its translation: CASSYSDRGLEQYV.

This clonotype was recorded many times. The chain combines TRBV15 with TRBJ1-5; D is possibly TRBD1 (6 bases). The CDR3 is made up of 15 amino acids. V gave up 0 bases and J gave up 7 bases, with 13 bases separating them. In germline, CDR1 is LNHNV, CDR2 YYDKDF (reference sequence). The CDR3 sequence is CATSREPGAIQPQHF. DNA for the CDR3: TGTGCCACCAGCAGAGAACCGGGGGCCATACAGCCCCAGCATTTT. Complete variable domain (other parts from reference TRBV15 and TRBJ1-5): DAMVIQNPRYQVTQFGKPVTLSCSQTLNHNVMYWYQQKSSQAPKLLFHYYDKDFNNEADTPDNFQSRRPNTSFCFLDIRSPGLGDTAMYLCATSREPGAIQPQHFGDGTRLSIL.

The rearrangement uses TRBV7-9 and TRBJ2-5; D not certain. V was shortened by 2 bases and J by 4 bases, with 8 bases between the two germline ends. CDR1 and CDR2 (germline): SEHNR, FQNEAQ (reference sequence). The CDR3 totals 13 residues. CDR3 DNA sequence: TGTGCCAGCAGCTTATCACCCCTAGAGACCCAGTACTTC. It translates to CASSLSPLETQYF.

This clonotype was seen a few times. The V and J genes are TRBV20-1 and TRBJ1-2, with 7 bases aligning to TRBD1. J was trimmed by 8 bases and V by 3 bases; bases with no gene match: 24. The CDR3 runs 18 residues. Per germline, CDR1 DFQATT and CDR2 SNEGSKA (reference sequence). CDR3 residues: CSASPSGPLERGLFGYTF. In DNA form, the CDR3 reads TGCAGTGCTAGTCCCTCCGGCCCCTTGGAAAGGGGGCTATTCGGCTACACCTTC.

This clonotype occurred a few times. The gene calls are TRBV4-3 and TRBJ1-2; TRBD1 aligns across 10 bases. V dropped 1 base and J dropped 7; count of bases not matched to a gene: 3. This CDR3 spans 14 amino acids. Germline lookup yields CDR1 LGHNA and CDR2 YSLEER. CDR3 amino acids: CASSQGGTGVGYTF. CDR3 coding DNA: TGCGCCAGCAGCCAAGGAGGGACAGGGGTTGGCTACACCTTC.

This clonotype was observed a few times. As DNA, the CDR3 is TGCGCCAGCAGCCAAGTCGGTCGGAATAGCAATCAGCCCCAGCATTTT. This translates into CASSQVGRNSNQPQHF. The genes are TRBV4-1 and TRBJ1-5, with D uncertain. The CDR3 has 16 residues. Trimming shortened V by 1 base and J by 0 bases, and 10 bases separated the two germline ends. Germline-derived CDR1 and CDR2 are MGHRA and YSYEKL.

The gene calls are TRBV7-6 and TRBJ2-6; D is possibly TRBD2 (6 bases). V lost 5 bases, J lost 3 bases, and 17 bases lay in between. The CDR3 runs to 17 residues. Germline assignment: CDR1 SGHVS and CDR2 FNYEAQ. The CDR3 sequence is CASSRDWPRGGANVLTF. CDR3 DNA: TGTGCCAGCAGCCGGGACTGGCCACGGGGTGGGGCCAACGTCCTGACTTTC.

In this sample, this clonotype turned up a few times. V and J are TRBV11-2 and TRBJ2-1; D gene ambiguous. Trimming stripped 8 bases from V and 7 bases from J, with 12 bases between. CDR1 is SGHAT and CDR2 is FQNNGV in the germline V gene. CDR3 length: 12 residues. CDR3 in amino acids: CASVLHGNEQFF. The CDR3 DNA reads TGTGCCAGCGTCTTACATGGGAATGAGCAGTTCTTC.

At least ten counts were recorded for this clonotype. The CDR3 spells CASSPSGGLETQYF. The CDR3 DNA is TGTGCCAGCAGCCCGTCGGGGGGGCTAGAGACCCAGTACTTC. V usage is TRBV3-1 and J usage is TRBJ2-5; 8 nucleotides align to TRBD2. Germline CDR1 and CDR2: LGHDT and YNNKEL (reference sequence). This CDR3 has 14 amino acids. V lost 4 bases, J lost 4 bases, and 5 bases stayed unmatched.

In this sample, this clonotype turned up many times. The chain uses TRBV20-1 and TRBJ1-1; 9 bases are a match to TRBD1. The J segment lost 4 bases and the V segment lost 4 bases, leaving 7 bases of the junction unmatched. Looked up from germline, CDR1 is DFQATT and CDR2 is SNEGSKA (reference sequence). This CDR3 region has 14 residues. The CDR3 sequence: CSATPGQGGTEAFF. In DNA form, the CDR3 reads TGCAGTGCTACCCCGGGACAGGGAGGCACTGAAGCTTTCTTT.

Ten or more counts support this clonotype. CDR3: CASSLKYYSNQPQHF. CDR3 in DNA: TGTGCCAGCAGCTTAAAGTATTATAGCAATCAGCCCCAGCATTTT. The chain recombines TRBV7-2 with TRBJ1-5; D gene unclear. V dropped 2 bases and J dropped 0 bases, with 8 bases sitting between them. Per germline, CDR1 SGHTA and CDR2 FQGNSA. This CDR3 contains 15 residues.

This clonotype was recorded many times. The chain combines TRBV7-2 with TRBJ2-7; 9 bases align to TRBD1. There are 13 residues in the CDR3. CDR1 SGHTA and CDR2 FQGNSA come from the germline V gene. Germline trimming cut 7 bases from V and 3 bases from J; bases unmatched to any gene: 4. This CDR3 is CASITGGGYEQYF. The DNA for the CDR3 is TGTGCCAGCATCACAGGGGGCGGCTACGAGCAGTACTTC.

In regard to this clonotype: This sequence may be a read error, since a much larger clone differs from it by one base. This chain joins TRBV12-3 or TRBV12-4 and TRBJ1-6; 8 nucleotides agree with TRBD1. V lost 11 bases and J lost 7; bases outside the gene matches: 13. The CDR3 is made up of 15 amino acids. The CDR3 DNA reads as TGTGCCGGCAACCCCACAGGGGGAATGAATTCACCCCTCCACTTT. Translating gives CAGNPTGGMNSPLHF.

This clonotype was seen ten or more times. The chain has TRBV7-2 and TRBJ2-7; 8 bases align to TRBD2. V shed 5 bases and J 2 bases; nucleotides not matched to a gene: 5. This CDR3 contains 14 residues. Germline CDR1 and CDR2: SGHTA and FQGNSA. CDR3 bases: TGTGCCAGCAGCCAAGGTAGCGGGACCTACGAGCAGTACTTC. This translates into CASSQGSGTYEQYF.

This clonotype has ten or more counts. The chain uses TRBV2 and TRBJ1-1; TRBD1 aligns across 10 bases. J lost 5 bases, V lost 11 bases, and 5 bases had no gene match. CDR1 and CDR2 from the germline V gene are SNHLY and FYNNEI. This CDR3 has 12 residues. The DNA for the CDR3 is TGTGCCGGACGGACAGGGGGGACTGAAGCTTTCTTT. Its translation: CAGRTGGTEAFF.

The sample holds a few counts of this clonotype. This chain links TRBV6-5 with TRBJ2-1; 7 positions agree with TRBD2. The length of the CDR3 is 11 residues. V shed 4 bases and J 14 bases; nucleotides not matched to a gene: 5. Looked up from germline, CDR1 is MNHEY and CDR2 is SVGAGI. CDR3 amino acids: CASSFSGREFF. The CDR3 DNA reads TGTGCCAGCAGTTTCTCGGGGAGGGAGTTCTTC.

The rearrangement uses TRBV3-1 and TRBJ2-2; no reliable D call. Germline CDR1 is LGHDT and CDR2 is YNNKEL (reference sequence). The CDR3 contains 13 residues. V lost 0 bases and J 9 bases, leaving 8 bases between the germline ends. CDR3 residues: CASSQDPKRELFF. The CDR3 DNA reads as TGTGCCAGCAGCCAAGACCCTAAGAGGGAGCTGTTTTTT.

This clonotype came up a few times. The chain combines TRBV20-1 with TRBJ2-1, with 7 nucleotides matching TRBD2. V trimming: 2 bases; J trimming: 7 bases; junction bases outside the gene matches: 17. The CDR3 is 17 residues long. Looked up from germline, CDR1 is DFQATT and CDR2 is SNEGSKA (reference sequence). In DNA form, the CDR3 reads TGCAGTGCTAGAACTAGGGAGGGACCTACTGTCGGAAATGAGCAGTTCTTC. The encoded protein is CSARTREGPTVGNEQFF.

This clonotype was seen many times. This chain connects TRBV5-4 to TRBJ1-6; D perhaps matches TRBD1 (6 bases). Deletions cut 0 bases from V and 8 bases from J, with 12 bases between. The CDR3 runs to 15 residues. CDR1 is SGHNT and CDR2 is YYREEE in the germline V gene (reference sequence). CDR3 sequence (DNA): TGTGCCAGCAGCTTGGTAGGGGGTAATGATTCACCCCTCCACTTT. Protein: CASSLVGGNDSPLHF.

CDR3 in amino acids: CASSPNEETQYF. The DNA of the CDR3 is TGTGCCAGCAGCCCGAACGAAGAGACCCAGTACTTC. The chain couples TRBV5-6 to TRBJ2-5; D gene uncertain. The CDR3 runs 12 residues. V lost 4 bases to trimming and J lost 3 bases, with 7 bases between them. Germline V lookup: CDR1 SGHDT, CDR2 YYEEEE.